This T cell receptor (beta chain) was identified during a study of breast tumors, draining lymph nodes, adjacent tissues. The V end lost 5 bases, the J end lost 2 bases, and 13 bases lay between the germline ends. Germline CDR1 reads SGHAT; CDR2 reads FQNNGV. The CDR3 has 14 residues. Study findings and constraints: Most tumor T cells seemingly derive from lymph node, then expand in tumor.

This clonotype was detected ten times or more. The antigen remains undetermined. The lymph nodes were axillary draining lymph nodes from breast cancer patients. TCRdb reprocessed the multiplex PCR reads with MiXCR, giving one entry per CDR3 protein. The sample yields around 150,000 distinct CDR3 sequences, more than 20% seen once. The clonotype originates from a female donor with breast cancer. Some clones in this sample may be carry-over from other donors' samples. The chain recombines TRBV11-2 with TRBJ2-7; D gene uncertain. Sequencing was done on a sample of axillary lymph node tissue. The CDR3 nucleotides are TGTGCCAGCAGCCCTTGGACGGCCGCCTACGAGCAGTACTTC. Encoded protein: CASSPWTAAYEQYF.